A selection of T cell receptor beta chains follows, all from one sample in a study of T cells in Graves' hyperthyroidism and ophthalmopathy. TCRdb re-called the multiplex PCR reads through MiXCR, storing one row per CDR3 protein. The data show about 290,000 distinct CDR3 sequences, over 12% seen once. Sequenced: blood. The origin of the receptors is a woman in her forties or fifties with Graves' hyperthyroidism that later progressed to Graves' ophthalmopathy. Each CDR3 is given with its conserved first and last residue.

J: TRBJ2-7; V: TRBV7-2; CDR3: CASSSSVRYEQYF
J: TRBJ1-1; V: TRBV7-4; CDR3: CASSPRGPGTEAFF
J: TRBJ2-3; V: TRBV2; CDR3: CASIFGSSTDTQYF
J: TRBJ2-7; V: TRBV20-1; CDR3: CSARSASGLYEQYF
J: TRBJ2-1; V: TRBV29-1; CDR3: CSVVACGSYNEQFF
J: TRBJ2-5; V: TRBV27; CDR3: CASSFSGETQYF
J: TRBJ2-3; V: TRBV2; CDR3: CASSLLAGGADTQYF
J: TRBJ2-7; V: TRBV20-1; CDR3: CSATREGGSYEQYF
J: TRBJ1-6; V: TRBV7-2; CDR3: CASSPNRVSPLHF
J: TRBJ1-1; V: TRBV20-1; CDR3: CSALTQNEGAGQRNTEAFF
J: TRBJ2-7; V: TRBV2; CDR3: CASRGTGPFYEQYF
J: TRBJ1-1; V: TRBV12-5; CDR3: CASGLVRSVPSETEAFF
J: TRBJ1-1; V: TRBV7-9; CDR3: CASSPGSLGLTEAFF
J: TRBJ2-2; V: TRBV24-1; CDR3: CATSEPGTSGGELFF
J: TRBJ2-1; V: TRBV29-1; CDR3: CSVPFGGRWSEQFF
J: TRBJ1-4; V: TRBV3-1; CDR3: CASSQDLSPTNEKLFF
J: TRBJ2-7; V: TRBV28; CDR3: CASSTGPAYEQYF
J: TRBJ2-1; V: TRBV4-1; CDR3: CASSQGGLAGNEQFF
J: TRBJ2-5; V: TRBV7-6; CDR3: CASSLTGDQYF
J: TRBJ1-3; V: TRBV3-1; CDR3: CASSLGGGNTIYF
J: TRBJ2-5; V: TRBV5-1; CDR3: CASSLMSDGPQETQYF
J: TRBJ1-1; V: TRBV7-9; CDR3: CASSPGEDIGAFF
J: TRBJ1-1; V: TRBV20-1; CDR3: CSARKGQGGMNTEAFF
J: TRBJ1-4; V: TRBV20-1; CDR3: CSARVDQGSEKLFF
J: TRBJ1-1; V: TRBV7-3; CDR3: CASRTGITEAFF
J: TRBJ2-6; V: TRBV25-1; CDR3: CASSQGWGFKNSGANVLTF
J: TRBJ2-2; V: TRBV19; CDR3: CARNTGELFF
J: TRBJ2-5; V: TRBV5-1; CDR3: CASSVQTGGGETQYF
J: TRBJ2-3; V: TRBV28; CDR3: CASSLWGGDTQYF
J: TRBJ1-2; V: TRBV19; CDR3: CASSRTVNYGYTF
J: TRBJ2-7; V: TRBV12-3/TRBV12-4; CDR3: CASSFRWAGATYEQYF
J: TRBJ2-7; V: TRBV10-2; CDR3: CASSESGDREIFLREQYF
J: TRBJ1-1; V: TRBV30; CDR3: CAWNRGPNTEAFF
J: TRBJ2-7; V: TRBV3-1; CDR3: CASSQRRGGVGEQYF
J: TRBJ1-2; V: TRBV20-1; CDR3: CSASIFGQGEGYTF
J: TRBJ2-7; V: TRBV28; CDR3: CASNPSRASGGYEQYF
J: TRBJ2-3; V: TRBV20-1; CDR3: CSAREAGTGPRGAQYF
J: TRBJ1-4; V: TRBV18; CDR3: CASSPSTGVKEKLFF
J: TRBJ2-6; V: TRBV7-8; CDR3: CADGQPTSGANVLTF
J: TRBJ2-3; V: TRBV19; CDR3: CAIASSTDTQYF
J: TRBJ2-1; V: TRBV20-1; CDR3: CSARVPRSYNEQFF
J: TRBJ2-1; V: TRBV5-1; CDR3: CASSLTNEQFF
J: TRBJ2-1; V: TRBV6-2/TRBV6-3; CDR3: CASSRLAENEQFF
J: TRBJ2-4; V: TRBV6-1; CDR3: CASRVLQGGSIQYF
J: TRBJ2-7; V: TRBV27; CDR3: CASSFSPRGVEQYF
J: TRBJ2-3; V: TRBV27; CDR3: CASSSKRAGGSSTDTQYF
J: TRBJ1-5; V: TRBV20-1; CDR3: CSAEPADRVNQPQHF
J: TRBJ2-3; V: TRBV20-1; CDR3: CSARVVGQGASDTQYF
J: TRBJ2-3; V: TRBV30; CDR3: CAWSAQRTSGRTDTQYF
J: TRBJ1-1; V: TRBV6-1; CDR3: CASRQGPYTEAFF
J: TRBJ2-7; V: TRBV4-2; CDR3: CASSPLGTGLEEQYF
J: TRBJ1-5; V: TRBV6-1; CDR3: CASSTTGGGNQPQHF